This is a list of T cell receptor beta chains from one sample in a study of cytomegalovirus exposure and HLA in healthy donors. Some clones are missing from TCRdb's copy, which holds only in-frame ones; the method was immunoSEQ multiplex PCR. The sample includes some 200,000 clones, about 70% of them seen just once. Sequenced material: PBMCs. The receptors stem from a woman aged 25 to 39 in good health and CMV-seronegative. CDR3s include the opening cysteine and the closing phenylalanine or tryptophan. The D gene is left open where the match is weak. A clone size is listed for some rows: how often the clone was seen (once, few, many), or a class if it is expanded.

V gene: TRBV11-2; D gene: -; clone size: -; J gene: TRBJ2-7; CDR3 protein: CASSLGAGGSIHGEQYF; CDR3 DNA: TGTGCCAGCAGCTTAGGTGCGGGCGGTTCGATTCACGGGGAGCAGTACTTC
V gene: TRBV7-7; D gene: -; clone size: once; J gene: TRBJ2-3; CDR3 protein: CASSLAEGGEQYF; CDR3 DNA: TGTGCCAGCAGCTTAGCGGAAGGAGGTGAGCAGTATTTT
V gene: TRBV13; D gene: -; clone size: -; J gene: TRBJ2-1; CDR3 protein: CASKKPEEDEQFF; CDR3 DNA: TGTGCCAGCAAAAAGCCCGAGGAGGATGAGCAGTTCTTC
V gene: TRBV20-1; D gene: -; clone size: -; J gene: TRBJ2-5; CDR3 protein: CSAPIGKTQYF; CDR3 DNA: TGCAGTGCTCCTATCGGGAAGACCCAGTACTTC
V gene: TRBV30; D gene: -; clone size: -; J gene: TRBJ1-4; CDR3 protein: CAWSKERGLNEKLFF; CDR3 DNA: TGTGCCTGGAGTAAGGAAAGGGGCTTAAATGAAAAACTGTTTTTT
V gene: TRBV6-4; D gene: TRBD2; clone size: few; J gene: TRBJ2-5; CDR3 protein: CASSPGLAGEQYF; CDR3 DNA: TGTGCCAGCAGTCCGGGACTAGCGGGAGAGCAGTACTTC
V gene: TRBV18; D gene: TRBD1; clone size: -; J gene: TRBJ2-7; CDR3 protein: CASSPDRLAYEQYF; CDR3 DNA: TGTGCCAGCTCCCCGGACAGGTTGGCCTACGAGCAGTACTTC
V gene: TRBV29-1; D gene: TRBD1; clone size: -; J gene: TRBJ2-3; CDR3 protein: CSVDDRGLVDTQYF; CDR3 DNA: TGCAGCGTTGACGACAGGGGGCTAGTAGATACGCAGTATTTT
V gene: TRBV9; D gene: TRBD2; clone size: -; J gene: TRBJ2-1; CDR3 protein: CASSARLAGFMNEQFF; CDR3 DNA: TGTGCCAGCAGCGCCCGACTAGCGGGATTCATGAATGAGCAGTTCTTC
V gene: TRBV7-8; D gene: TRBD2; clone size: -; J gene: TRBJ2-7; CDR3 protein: CASSLRASGRGYEQYF; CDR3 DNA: TGTGCCAGCAGCTTAAGGGCTAGCGGGAGGGGATACGAGCAGTACTTC
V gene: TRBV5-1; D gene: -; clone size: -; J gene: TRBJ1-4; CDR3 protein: CASTRGGGADEKLFF; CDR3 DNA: TGCGCCAGCACTCGGGGCGGGGGGGCCGATGAAAAACTGTTTTTT
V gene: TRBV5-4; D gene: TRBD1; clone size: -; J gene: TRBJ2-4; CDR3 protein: CASSLEGQGYKNIQYF; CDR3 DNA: TGTGCCAGCAGCTTGGAGGGACAGGGTTACAAAAACATTCAGTACTTC
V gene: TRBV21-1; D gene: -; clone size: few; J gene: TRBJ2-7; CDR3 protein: CASSSNRDRPYEQYF; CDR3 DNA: TGTGCCAGCAGCTCAAACCGGGACAGACCCTACGAGCAGTACTTC
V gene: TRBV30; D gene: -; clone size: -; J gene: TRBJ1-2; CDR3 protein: CAWSLGVPGYTF; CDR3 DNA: TGTGCCTGGAGCCTCGGGGTGCCTGGCTACACCTTC
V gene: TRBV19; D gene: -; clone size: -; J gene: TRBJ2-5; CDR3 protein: CASAARPRPETQYF; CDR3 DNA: TGTGCCAGTGCCGCTAGACCCCGCCCTGAGACCCAGTACTTC
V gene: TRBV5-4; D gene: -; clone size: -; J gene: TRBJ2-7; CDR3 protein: CASSFGSGKQYF; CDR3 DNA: TGTGCCAGCAGCTTTGGGTCAGGGAAGCAGTACTTC
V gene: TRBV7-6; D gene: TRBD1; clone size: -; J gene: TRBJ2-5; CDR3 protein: CASRKRQGQGAKETQYF; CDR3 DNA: TGTGCCAGCAGGAAAAGACAGGGACAGGGGGCAAAGGAGACCCAGTACTTC
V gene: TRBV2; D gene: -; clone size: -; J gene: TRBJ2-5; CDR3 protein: CASSATVVRETQYF; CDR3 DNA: TGTGCCAGCAGCGCGACAGTAGTGAGAGAGACCCAGTACTTC
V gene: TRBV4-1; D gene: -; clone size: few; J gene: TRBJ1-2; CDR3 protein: CASSQVGGTYGYTF; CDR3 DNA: TGCGCCAGCAGCCAAGTAGGAGGGACCTATGGCTACACCTTC
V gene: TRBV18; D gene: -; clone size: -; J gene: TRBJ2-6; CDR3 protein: CASSPEISGANVLTF; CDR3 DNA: TGTGCCAGCTCACCAGAGATCTCTGGGGCCAACGTCCTGACTTTC
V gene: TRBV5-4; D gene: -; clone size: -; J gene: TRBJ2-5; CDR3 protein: CASSTRRTPRLGETQYF; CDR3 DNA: TGTGCCAGCAGCACTCGAAGGACACCACGACTGGGGGAGACCCAGTACTTC
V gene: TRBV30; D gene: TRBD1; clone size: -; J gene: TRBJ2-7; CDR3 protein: CAWGDGRGPDEQYF; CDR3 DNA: TGTGCCTGGGGTGACGGCAGGGGGCCCGACGAGCAGTACTTC
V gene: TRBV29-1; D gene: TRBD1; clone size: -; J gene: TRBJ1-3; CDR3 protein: CSVVDSGQGYGNTIYF; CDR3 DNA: TGCAGCGTCGTTGACTCCGGACAGGGGTATGGAAACACCATATATTTT
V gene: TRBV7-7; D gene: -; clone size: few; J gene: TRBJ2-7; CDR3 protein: CASSLEAGHLAYEQYF; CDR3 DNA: TGTGCCAGCAGCCTAGAGGCGGGGCATCTCGCCTACGAGCAGTACTTC
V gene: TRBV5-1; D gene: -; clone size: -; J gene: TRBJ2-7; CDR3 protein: CASSTDIPYEQYF; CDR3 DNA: TGCGCCAGCAGCACGGACATACCCTACGAGCAGTACTTC
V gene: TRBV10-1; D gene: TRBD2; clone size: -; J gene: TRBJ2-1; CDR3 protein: CGPGGRYNEQFF; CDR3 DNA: TGCGGGCCGGGGGGACGGTACAATGAGCAGTTCTTC
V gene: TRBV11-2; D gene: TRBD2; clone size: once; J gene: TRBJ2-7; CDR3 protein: CASSRTSGTGEQYF; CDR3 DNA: TGTGCCAGCAGTCGGACTAGCGGGACTGGAGAGCAGTACTTC
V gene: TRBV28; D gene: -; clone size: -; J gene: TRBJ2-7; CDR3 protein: CASSLWTGSLYEQYF; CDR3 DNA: TGTGCCAGCAGTTTATGGACAGGATCCCTCTACGAGCAGTACTTC
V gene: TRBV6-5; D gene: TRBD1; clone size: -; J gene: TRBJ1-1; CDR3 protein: CASSYTGAGTEAFF; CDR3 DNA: TGTGCCAGCAGTTATACAGGGGCGGGTACTGAAGCTTTCTTT
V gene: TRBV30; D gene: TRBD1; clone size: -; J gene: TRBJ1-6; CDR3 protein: CAWMGQSNSPLHF; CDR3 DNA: TGTGCCTGGATGGGACAGAGTAATTCACCCCTCCACTTT
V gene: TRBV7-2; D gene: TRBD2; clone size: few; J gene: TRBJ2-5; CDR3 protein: CASSLGGGSEETQYF; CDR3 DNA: TGTGCCAGCAGCTTAGGCGGCGGGAGCGAAGAGACCCAGTACTTC
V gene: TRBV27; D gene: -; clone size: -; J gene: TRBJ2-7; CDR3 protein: CASTSIGGWNEQYF; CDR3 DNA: TGTGCCAGCACCTCCATTGGGGGGTGGAACGAGCAGTACTTC
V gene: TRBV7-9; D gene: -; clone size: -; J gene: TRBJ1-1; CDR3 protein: CASSLSRDINEAFF; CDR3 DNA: TGTGCCAGCAGCTTGTCCCGGGACATTAATGAAGCTTTCTTT
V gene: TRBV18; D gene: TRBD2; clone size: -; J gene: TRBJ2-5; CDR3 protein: CASFKPGLAGNQETQYF; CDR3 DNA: TGTGCCAGCTTTAAACCGGGACTAGCGGGGAACCAAGAGACCCAGTACTTC
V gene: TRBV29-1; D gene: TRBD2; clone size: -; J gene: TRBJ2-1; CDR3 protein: CSVTGGGEQFF; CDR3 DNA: TGCAGCGTAACTGGGGGGGGTGAGCAGTTCTTC
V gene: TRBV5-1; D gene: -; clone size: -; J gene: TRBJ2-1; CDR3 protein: CASSLGTRGVFF; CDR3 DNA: TGCGCCAGCAGCTTGGGTACTCGGGGTGTGTTCTTC
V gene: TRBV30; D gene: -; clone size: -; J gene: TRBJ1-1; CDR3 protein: CAWKSVNTEAFF; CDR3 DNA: TGTGCCTGGAAGTCGGTGAACACTGAAGCTTTCTTT
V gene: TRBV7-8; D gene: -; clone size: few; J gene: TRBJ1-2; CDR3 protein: CASSLARGYGYTF; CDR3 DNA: TGTGCCAGCAGCTTAGCCAGGGGCTATGGCTACACCTTC
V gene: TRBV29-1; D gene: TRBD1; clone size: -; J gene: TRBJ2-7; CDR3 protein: CSVGRQGAGEQYF; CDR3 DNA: TGCAGCGTTGGTAGACAGGGGGCCGGAGAGCAGTACTTC
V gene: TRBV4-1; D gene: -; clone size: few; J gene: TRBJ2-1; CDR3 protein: CASSQWTPYNEQFF; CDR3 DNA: TGCGCCAGCAGCCAATGGACTCCCTACAATGAGCAGTTCTTC
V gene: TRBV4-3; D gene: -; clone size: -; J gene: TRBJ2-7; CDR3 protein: CASSQSSLRSYEQYF; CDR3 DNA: TGCGCCAGCAGCCAGTCAAGCCTCCGTTCCTACGAGCAGTACTTC
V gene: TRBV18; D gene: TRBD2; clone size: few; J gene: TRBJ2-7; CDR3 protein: CASSPLKGKRGGLYEQYF; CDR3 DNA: TGTGCCAGCTCACCACTCAAGGGAAAGCGGGGGGGCCTCTACGAGCAGTACTTC
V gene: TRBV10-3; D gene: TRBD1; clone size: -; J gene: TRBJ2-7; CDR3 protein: CAISETGQGAGYEQYF; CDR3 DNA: TGTGCCATCAGTGAGACGGGACAGGGGGCTGGTTACGAGCAGTACTTC
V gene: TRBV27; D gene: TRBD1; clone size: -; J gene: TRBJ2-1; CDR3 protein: CASSLWTGGNEQFF; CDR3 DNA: TGTGCCAGCAGTTTATGGACAGGGGGTAATGAGCAGTTCTTC
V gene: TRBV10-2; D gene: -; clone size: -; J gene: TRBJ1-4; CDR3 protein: CASMGMAGEKLFF; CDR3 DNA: TGCGCCAGCATGGGTATGGCGGGTGAAAAACTGTTTTTT
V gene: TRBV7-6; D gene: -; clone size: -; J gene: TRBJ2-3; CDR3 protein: CASSPRWSRSADTQYF; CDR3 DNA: TGTGCCAGCAGCCCCCGGTGGTCTAGATCGGCAGATACGCAGTATTTT